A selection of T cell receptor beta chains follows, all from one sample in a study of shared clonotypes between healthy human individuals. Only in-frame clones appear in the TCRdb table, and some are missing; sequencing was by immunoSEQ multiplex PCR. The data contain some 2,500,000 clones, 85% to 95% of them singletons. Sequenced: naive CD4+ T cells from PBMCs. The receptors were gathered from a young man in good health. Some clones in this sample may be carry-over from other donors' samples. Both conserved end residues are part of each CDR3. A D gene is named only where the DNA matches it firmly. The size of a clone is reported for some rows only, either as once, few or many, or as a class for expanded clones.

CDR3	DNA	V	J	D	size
CASSLSGRGGYTF	TGTGCCAGCAGCCTGTCCGGGAGGGGTGGCTACACCTTC	TRBV2	TRBJ1-2	.	.
CASSYHGQGVTGELFF	TGTGCCAGCAGTTATCATGGACAGGGGGTAACCGGGGAGCTGTTTTTT	TRBV6-5	TRBJ2-2	TRBD1	once
CASSVRVGTDQETQYF	TGTGCCAGCAGCGTACGGGTGGGGACAGACCAAGAGACCCAGTACTTC	TRBV9	TRBJ2-5	TRBD1	.
CASSPPNRDLERANYGYTF	TGTGCCAGCAGCCCCCCCAACCGGGACTTGGAAAGAGCTAACTATGGCTACACCTTC	TRBV5-6	TRBJ1-2	.	.
CASTAPIDRADTGELFF	TGTGCCAGCACCGCACCCATCGACAGGGCCGACACCGGGGAGCTGTTTTTT	TRBV7-8	TRBJ2-2	TRBD1	.
CASTKGSNSNQPQHF	TGTGCCAGTACGAAGGGGAGTAATAGCAATCAGCCCCAGCATTTT	TRBV19	TRBJ1-5	.	few
CASGLVTGELFF	TGTGCTAGTGGTTTGGTGACCGGGGAGCTGTTTTTT	TRBV12-5	TRBJ2-2	.	.
CASSQAAEGYTF	TGTGCCAGCAGCCAAGCGGCAGAAGGCTACACCTTC	TRBV7-2	TRBJ1-2	.	.
CATSAPGGAYNEQFF	TGTGCCACCAGCGCTCCTGGTGGTGCCTACAATGAGCAGTTCTTC	TRBV15	TRBJ2-1	.	.
CAWSADRGWEQYF	TGTGCCTGGAGTGCCGACAGGGGATGGGAGCAGTACTTC	TRBV30	TRBJ2-7	TRBD1	.
CASSIGTSNTEAFF	TGTGCCAGTAGTATAGGGACATCGAACACTGAAGCTTTCTTT	TRBV19	TRBJ1-1	.	.
CASSLVMESGEQYF	TGTGCCAGCAGCTTAGTCATGGAATCGGGGGAGCAGTACTTC	TRBV7-9	TRBJ2-7	.	.
CATEASGSSYEQYF	TGTGCCACCGAAGCTAGCGGGAGCTCCTACGAGCAGTACTTC	TRBV28	TRBJ2-7	TRBD2	.
CASSDSYLSGNTIYF	TGTGCCAGCAGTGATAGCTACCTCTCTGGAAACACCATATATTTT	TRBV6-1	TRBJ1-3	.	.
CAWSRTSGELFF	TGTGCCTGGAGTAGGACCTCTGGGGAGCTGTTTTTT	TRBV30	TRBJ2-2	.	.
CASSSGLAGVEQYF	TGTGCCAGCAGCTCGGGACTAGCGGGAGTGGAGCAGTACTTC	TRBV7-9	TRBJ2-7	TRBD2	once
CASSFDGGDQPQHF	TGTGCCAGCAGCTTTGACGGGGGCGATCAGCCCCAGCATTTT	TRBV5-5	TRBJ1-5	.	.
CASSLRTGAYEQYF	TGTGCCAGCAGTCTACGGACAGGCGCCTACGAGCAGTACTTC	TRBV27	TRBJ2-7	TRBD1	once
CASSPDRGTINTGELFF	TGTGCCAGCAGCCCGGACAGGGGGACCATTAACACCGGGGAGCTGTTTTTT	TRBV13	TRBJ2-2	TRBD1	.
CASSTQTGGMEGYTF	TGCGCCAGCAGCACCCAAACAGGGGGCATGGAAGGCTACACCTTC	TRBV5-1	TRBJ1-2	TRBD1	.
CAIQDDLNTEAFF	TGTGCCATTCAGGACGACCTGAACACTGAAGCTTTCTTT	TRBV28	TRBJ1-1	.	.
CASRLSRGMGNQPQHF	TGTGCCAGCAGGCTCTCCAGGGGGATGGGCAATCAGCCCCAGCATTTT	TRBV28	TRBJ1-5	TRBD1	.
CASSYSNEKLFF	TGTGCCAGCAGTTACTCCAATGAAAAACTGTTTTTT	TRBV6-6	TRBJ1-4	.	.
CASSPPGGAPDTQYF	TGTGCCAGCAGCCCCCCGGGGGGAGCACCAGATACGCAGTATTTT	TRBV7-2	TRBJ2-3	TRBD2	.
CASYKGDGRAYNEQFF	TGTGCCAGTTACAAAGGGGACGGGAGGGCCTACAATGAGCAGTTCTTC	TRBV28	TRBJ2-1	TRBD2	.
CASSLRFGGKNIQYF	TGTGCCAGCAGCTTAAGGTTTGGAGGCAAAAACATTCAGTACTTC	TRBV11-2	TRBJ2-4	.	.
CASAEDGVNTEAFF	TGTGCCAGCGCAGAGGACGGGGTCAACACTGAAGCTTTCTTT	TRBV6-1	TRBJ1-1	.	.
CTGDQGGTEAFF	TGCACGGGGGACCAGGGAGGAACTGAAGCTTTCTTT	TRBV29-1	TRBJ1-1	.	.
CASSKKSGLAGGGTGELFF	TGTGCCAGCAGCAAAAAATCGGGACTAGCGGGAGGAGGCACCGGGGAGCTGTTTTTT	TRBV7-2	TRBJ2-2	TRBD2	.